This is a list of T cell receptor beta chains from one sample in a study of tumor-infiltrating lymphocytes in primary liver carcinoma. TCRdb re-derived calls from the multiplex PCR reads in MiXCR, one entry per CDR3 protein. The data contain approximately 330,000 distinct CDR3 sequences, less than 75% of them seen just once; the ten biggest clones take up roughly 6%. The source material was peripheral blood. These receptors came from a man between 35 and 55 years old with primary liver carcinoma and hepatitis B virus infection. The CDR3 runs from the conserved cysteine through the conserved F or W. D genes are given only for firm matches. Not all rows give a size; the values are once, few, many and, for expanded clones, a class.

D gene,J gene,V gene,clone size,CDR3 DNA,CDR3 protein
TRBD2,TRBJ2-2,TRBV5-5,many,TGTGCCAGCAGCTGGGGACTAGCGGGTGACACCGGGGAGCTGTTTTTT,CASSWGLAGDTGELFF
.,TRBJ2-1,TRBV6-1,once,TGTGCCAGCAGACTGATTATCGAGCAGTTCTTC,CASRLIIEQFF
.,TRBJ1-2,TRBV29-1,.,TGCAGCGTTGGCTTCAGGGAGGATGGTTACACCTTC,CSVGFREDGYTF
.,TRBJ2-2,TRBV30,few,TGTGCCTGGAGTTGGCAGACCACCGGGGAGCTGTTTTTT,CAWSWQTTGELFF
TRBD1,TRBJ1-5,TRBV28,few,TGTGCCAGCAGCCCGACAGGGCACAATCAGCCCCAGCATTTT,CASSPTGHNQPQHF
.,TRBJ1-2,TRBV6-2/TRBV6-3,many,TGTGCCAGCAGTTACCGCAGGGAGGGATTCTATGGCTACACCTTC,CASSYRREGFYGYTF
.,TRBJ1-1,TRBV6-2/TRBV6-3,many,TGTGCCAGCAGTTACGAGATACTTGGGACTGAAGCTTTCTTT,CASSYEILGTEAFF
TRBD2,TRBJ2-3,TRBV28,few,TGTGCCAGCAGCCGACCCACTAGCGGGGGAGATACGCAGTATTTT,CASSRPTSGGDTQYF
TRBD2,TRBJ2-7,TRBV5-4,.,TGTCCCAGCAGCCACCCGACTAGCGGGAGACCCGAGCAGTACTTC,CPSSHPTSGRPEQYF
TRBD2,TRBJ2-2,TRBV14,.,TGTGCCAGCAGCCACGACCTACCTAGCGGGCTCACCGGGGATCTGTTTTTT,CASSHDLPSGLTGDLFF
.,TRBJ2-1,TRBV5-1,.,TGCGCCAGCAGCTTGGGGTACGGCTCCTACAATGAGCAGTTCTTC,CASSLGYGSYNEQFF
TRBD2,TRBJ2-3,TRBV6-6,once,TGTGCCAGCAGTGGATCAGCTAGCGGAAGCACAGATACGCACTATTTT,CASSGSASGSTDTHYF
.,TRBJ2-1,TRBV11-1,many,TGTGCCAGCAGCCGGAGATCGATGAATGAGCAGTTCTTC,CASSRRSMNEQFF
.,TRBJ2-5,TRBV11-2,once,TGTGCCAGCAGCATAGATCCGAGACGCCCCGTAGGGGACTTC,CASSIDPRRPVGDF